These T cell receptor beta chains were read from a single sample in a study of cytomegalovirus exposure and HLA in healthy donors. The method was immunoSEQ multiplex PCR; TCRdb's version includes in-frame clones alone and lacks a portion of them. This sample has roughly 99,000 clones; more than 75% occur once, and the top ten carry about 3.8%. Sequenced: PBMCs. The receptors come from a middle-aged woman in good health and CMV-seronegative. CDR3s include the opening cysteine and the closing phenylalanine or tryptophan. D genes are given only for firm matches. Not all rows give a size; the values are once, few, many and, for expanded clones, a class.

D gene: NA
J gene: TRBJ2-1
clone size: NA
V gene: TRBV4-1
CDR3 DNA: TGCGCCAGCAGCCAGGCCGGGGTAGTCAATGAGCAGTTCTTC
CDR3 protein: CASSQAGVVNEQFF

D gene: TRBD1
J gene: TRBJ1-5
clone size: few
V gene: TRBV6-6
CDR3 DNA: TGTGCCAGCAGTTACGGGACAGGTGCACAGCCCCAGCATTTT
CDR3 protein: CASSYGTGAQPQHF

D gene: NA
J gene: TRBJ1-2
clone size: once
V gene: TRBV7-9
CDR3 DNA: TGTGCCAGCAGCTTAGTCTCCCCACAGGGAAGAGGCTACACCTTC
CDR3 protein: CASSLVSPQGRGYTF

D gene: NA
J gene: TRBJ2-5
clone size: few
V gene: TRBV27
CDR3 DNA: TGTGCCAGCAGTTTATCGGGGCTTTTAGAGACCCAGTACTTC
CDR3 protein: CASSLSGLLETQYF

D gene: NA
J gene: TRBJ2-5
clone size: NA
V gene: TRBV27
CDR3 DNA: TGTGCCAGCAGTTCCTATCACAGGGTCGAAGAGACCCAGTACTTC
CDR3 protein: CASSSYHRVEETQYF

D gene: NA
J gene: TRBJ1-1
clone size: NA
V gene: TRBV7-8
CDR3 DNA: TGTGCCAGCAGAGTGGGCAGCCAGAACACTGAAGCTTTCTTT
CDR3 protein: CASRVGSQNTEAFF

D gene: NA
J gene: TRBJ1-2
clone size: few
V gene: TRBV4-1
CDR3 DNA: TGCGCCAGCAGCCAGGGAGACAGGCCAAACTATGGCTACACCTTC
CDR3 protein: CASSQGDRPNYGYTF

D gene: NA
J gene: TRBJ1-4
clone size: NA
V gene: TRBV9
CDR3 DNA: TGTGCCAGCAGCGTAGGGCGGGGCGGGAATGAAAAACTGTTTTTT
CDR3 protein: CASSVGRGGNEKLFF

D gene: NA
J gene: TRBJ1-5
clone size: NA
V gene: TRBV2
CDR3 DNA: TGTGCCAGCAGCGGACAGTATAGCAATCAGCCCCAGCATTTT
CDR3 protein: CASSGQYSNQPQHF

D gene: TRBD1
J gene: TRBJ1-4
clone size: NA
V gene: TRBV9
CDR3 DNA: TGTGCCAGCAGCGCACAGGGGATCTCAACTAATGAAAAACTGTTTTTT
CDR3 protein: CASSAQGISTNEKLFF

D gene: NA
J gene: TRBJ2-5
clone size: NA
V gene: TRBV7-2
CDR3 DNA: TGTGCCAGCAGCTCCAAAGAGACCCAGTACTTC
CDR3 protein: CASSSKETQYF

D gene: NA
J gene: TRBJ2-5
clone size: once
V gene: TRBV11-2
CDR3 DNA: TGTGCCAGCAGCGAACAGGTGCGAGAGACCCAGTACTTC
CDR3 protein: CASSEQVRETQYF

D gene: NA
J gene: TRBJ1-4
clone size: NA
V gene: TRBV30
CDR3 DNA: TGTGCCTGGAGTGTCGGAAGGGGCGCCTTTTTAACTGAAAAACTGTTTTTT
CDR3 protein: CAWSVGRGAFLTEKLFF

D gene: TRBD2
J gene: TRBJ2-3
clone size: NA
V gene: TRBV6-5
CDR3 DNA: TGTGCCAGCAGTACCCGGGGGGGGTACACAGATACGCAGTATTTT
CDR3 protein: CASSTRGGYTDTQYF

D gene: NA
J gene: TRBJ2-3
clone size: NA
V gene: TRBV13
CDR3 DNA: TGTGCCAGCAGCTTAAGGGGCCTCCCAGATACGCAGTATTTT
CDR3 protein: CASSLRGLPDTQYF

D gene: NA
J gene: TRBJ1-2
clone size: NA
V gene: TRBV29-1
CDR3 DNA: TGCAGCGTTGAGGACAGTCTTTATGGCTACACCTTC
CDR3 protein: CSVEDSLYGYTF

D gene: NA
J gene: TRBJ2-2
clone size: few
V gene: TRBV6-6
CDR3 DNA: TGTGCCAGCACCCCCCCCCGGACAGTTACCGGGGAGCTGTTTTTT
CDR3 protein: CASTPPRTVTGELFF

D gene: NA
J gene: TRBJ1-6
clone size: NA
V gene: TRBV30
CDR3 DNA: TGTGCCTGGAGCCGGGACACCCTTGGTAATTCACCCCTCCACTTT
CDR3 protein: CAWSRDTLGNSPLHF

D gene: NA
J gene: TRBJ1-3
clone size: NA
V gene: TRBV7-8
CDR3 DNA: TGTGCCAGCAGCTTATCCCAGGGGAACACCATATATTTT
CDR3 protein: CASSLSQGNTIYF

D gene: TRBD1
J gene: TRBJ2-7
clone size: many
V gene: TRBV6-1
CDR3 DNA: TGTGCCAGCAGTGGGCGGGACAGGGACTACGAGCAGTACTTC
CDR3 protein: CASSGRDRDYEQYF

D gene: NA
J gene: TRBJ2-5
clone size: few
V gene: TRBV5-1
CDR3 DNA: TGCGCCAGCAGCTTTATCGGGGGACAAGAGACCCAGTACTTC
CDR3 protein: CASSFIGGQETQYF

D gene: TRBD2
J gene: TRBJ2-3
clone size: few
V gene: TRBV7-6
CDR3 DNA: TGTGCCAGCAGCTTCGGACTAGCGGAGGGTACAGATACGCAGTATTTT
CDR3 protein: CASSFGLAEGTDTQYF

D gene: NA
J gene: TRBJ2-7
clone size: NA
V gene: TRBV7-5
CDR3 DNA: TGTGCCAGAAGTCCCCCACCGGGACAGGCGACTTACGCGGAGCAGTACTTC
CDR3 protein: CARSPPPGQATYAEQYF

D gene: TRBD1
J gene: TRBJ1-2
clone size: NA
V gene: TRBV19
CDR3 DNA: TGTGCCAGTATCGGGCAGGGGGCGTATGGCTACACCTTC
CDR3 protein: CASIGQGAYGYTF

D gene: NA
J gene: TRBJ1-2
clone size: NA
V gene: TRBV10-3
CDR3 DNA: TGTGCCATCAGTGAGTCGGGGGGGGCTAACTATGGCTACACCTTC
CDR3 protein: CAISESGGANYGYTF

D gene: NA
J gene: TRBJ2-1
clone size: few
V gene: TRBV7-6
CDR3 DNA: TGTGCCAGCAGCTTAGAAGCCCGAACTAGTCCTACGTCTGAGCAGTTCTTC
CDR3 protein: CASSLEARTSPTSEQFF

D gene: NA
J gene: TRBJ1-2
clone size: NA
V gene: TRBV14
CDR3 DNA: TGTGCCAGCAGCCAAGATCTGAGAACGAGGGGCTACACCTTC
CDR3 protein: CASSQDLRTRGYTF

D gene: NA
J gene: TRBJ1-3
clone size: NA
V gene: TRBV19
CDR3 DNA: TGTGCCAGTAGTATGGGGGGTTTATCTTCCACCATATATTTT
CDR3 protein: CASSMGGLSSTIYF